A single T cell receptor beta chain is shown here with its context. A junction boundary mismatches the germline segment, possibly from a read error. For Graves' hyperthyroidism to be stable, ophthalmopathy could not progress within 18 months. Newly diagnosed patients aged 18 to 65 had hyperthyroidism of under 2 months' duration. The data stem from a study of T cells in Graves' hyperthyroidism and ophthalmopathy. The CDR3 regions of TCR beta were amplified from RNA transcripts. HTBI primers drove first-round RT-PCR of the TCR CDR3. TCRdb fed the multiplex PCR reads into MiXCR, producing one record per CDR3 protein. The data contain over 700,000 distinct CDR3 sequences, roughly 37% of them singletons. CDR3 length: 10 amino acids. CDR1 DFQATT and CDR2 SNEGSKA come from the germline V gene (reference sequence).

This receptor was identified in a man aged 18 to 35 with Graves' hyperthyroidism. Sequenced: blood. This chain links TRBV20-1 with TRBJ1-1; D gene ambiguous. CDR3 residues: CSARDGGQVF. The DNA for the CDR3 is TGCAGTGCTAGAGACGGCGGGCAGGTATTT.